Following are 26 T cell receptor beta chains from one sample sequenced in a study of cytomegalovirus exposure and HLA in healthy donors. 60 Vbeta and 13 Jbeta primers were used in PCR. Using immunoSEQ multiplex PCR, the repertoire was profiled, and TCRdb retains in-frame clones only, with some absent. The table counts 56,000 or so clones; 2.3% lies in the top ten. The sample comprised PBMCs. All receptors derive from a female donor in good health and CMV-seronegative.

The chain carries TRBV5-1 and TRBJ1-1; D may be TRBD1 (5 bases). Germline V CDR1 and CDR2: SGHRS, YFSETQ. Deletions cut 5 bases from V and 1 base from J, with 15 bases between. CDR3 size: 15 residues. The chain's CDR3 is CASRLTAGRNTEAFF. CDR3 coding DNA: TGCGCCAGCAGGCTCACGGCGGGGCGGAACACTGAAGCTTTCTTT.

The gene calls are TRBV5-6 and TRBJ1-6; 7 bases fit TRBD1. Germline values: CDR1 SGHDT, CDR2 YYEEEE. V was pared by 4 bases and J by 9 bases, with 4 bases of the junction left unmatched. The length of the CDR3 is 13 residues. Here the CDR3 reads CASSLRGSSPLHF. CDR3 DNA sequence: TGTGCCAGCAGCCTCAGGGGGAGTTCACCCCTCCACTTT.

CDR3 sequence (DNA): TGTGCCAGCAGCGTAGCCCCAAGCACAGATACGCAGTATTTT. Translation: CASSVAPSTDTQYF. V and J are TRBV9 and TRBJ2-3; no definite D call. The CDR3 consists of 14 residues. V gave up 0 bases and J gave up 0 bases, with 5 bases separating them. Germline CDR1 reads SGDLS; CDR2 reads YYNGEE.

The V and J genes are TRBV13 and TRBJ1-1; 7 bases fit TRBD1. The CDR3 has 16 residues. Germline assignment: CDR1 PRHDT and CDR2 FYEKMQ (reference sequence). The ends lost 5 bases at V and 0 bases at J; junction bases unmatched: 9. CDR3 coding DNA: TGTGCCAGCAGCCTAACAGGGGTCTCCATGAACACTGAAGCTTTCTTT. It yields the protein CASSLTGVSMNTEAFF.

This chain connects TRBV5-6 to TRBJ1-1; D is ambiguous. CDR3 length equals 11 residues. CDR1 is SGHDT and CDR2 is YYEEEE in the germline V gene. V lost 2 bases and J lost 9, with 8 bases in between. CDR3 in DNA: TGTGCCAGCAGCTTCCTGCGTCAAGCTTTCTTT. Residues: CASSFLRQAFF. Full variable domain (remainder filled in from reference TRBV5-6 and TRBJ1-1): DAGVTQSPTHLIKTRGQQVTLRCSPKSGHDTVSWYQQALGQGPQFIFQYYEEEERQRGNFPDRFSGHQFPNYSSELNVNALLLGDSALYLCASSFLRQAFFGQGTRLTVV.

This rearrangement joins TRBV5-1 to TRBJ2-1; TRBD2 matches at 13 bases. This CDR3 comprises 15 residues. With V trimmed by 4 bases and J by 5 bases, 3 bases remained unmatched. Germline V lookup: CDR1 SGHRS, CDR2 YFSETQ. This CDR3 reads CASSIGLAGDNEQFF. The CDR3 DNA reads TGCGCCAGCAGCATAGGACTAGCGGGAGACAATGAGCAGTTCTTC.

V and J are TRBV10-3 and TRBJ1-1, with TRBD1 identical over 7 bases. This CDR3 has 14 residues. With V trimmed by 6 bases and J by 10 bases, 14 bases remained unmatched. Germline loops: CDR1 ENHRY, CDR2 SYGVKD. CDR3 DNA sequence: TGTGCCATCAGCCAGTTCCGGGGAGCAGGGGGAGCTTTCTTT. Translation: CAISQFRGAGGAFF.

The chain is built from TRBV2 and TRBJ1-1, with D possibly matching TRBD1 (6 bases). Germline assignment: CDR1 SNHLY and CDR2 FYNNEI. V was shortened by 2 bases and J by 7 bases, with 14 bases between the two germline ends. This CDR3 region has 14 residues. The CDR3 nucleotides are TGTGCCAGCAGTGAAACGGGGGCGGGGGGTGAAGCTTTCTTT. Its protein product is CASSETGAGGEAFF.

V is TRBV2 and J is TRBJ2-7, with 12 bases matching TRBD2. Germline lookup yields CDR1 SNHLY and CDR2 FYNNEI. V gave up 6 bases and J gave up 3 bases; unmatched junction bases: 3. The CDR3 is 14 amino acids. The CDR3 DNA is TGTGCCAGCAGGGCGACTAGCGGGGGCTACGAGCAGTACTTC. Amino acids: CASRATSGGYEQYF.

CDR3 DNA sequence: TGTGCCAGCAGCGTAGCTACAGGGGGCTTCAACACCGGGGAGCTGTTTTTT. Protein product: CASSVATGGFNTGELFF. V usage is TRBV9 and J usage is TRBJ2-2; TRBD1 agrees at 9 bases. V dropped 0 bases and J dropped 2; count of bases not matched to a gene: 5. CDR1 and CDR2 from the germline V gene are SGDLS and YYNGEE. The CDR3 runs 17 residues.

The chain joins TRBV5-4 to TRBJ2-4, with D perhaps TRBD2 (6 bases). CDR3 length: 13 residues. The germline gives CDR1 SGHNT, CDR2 YYREEE (reference sequence). The V end was cut by 2 bases, the J end by 8 bases, with 11 bases between. CDR3 nucleotide sequence: TGTGCCAGCAGCTTTTCCGGGGGTGACATTCAGTACTTC. This encodes CASSFSGGDIQYF.

The chain carries TRBV28 and TRBJ1-1, with no clear D. The CDR3 is 13 amino acids. Germline V lookup: CDR1 MDHEN, CDR2 SYDVKM. The V and J ends lost 4 bases and 1 base respectively, with 7 bases between them. As DNA, the CDR3 is TGTGCCAGCAGTTCCCACTCGAACACTGAAGCTTTCTTT. It codes for CASSSHSNTEAFF.

The chain combines TRBV30 with TRBJ1-2; maybe TRBD1 (5 bases). CDR1 is GTSNPN and CDR2 is SVGIG in the germline V gene (reference sequence). This CDR3 spans 14 amino acids. Trimming cost V 1 base and J 8 bases, with 17 bases left between them. CDR3 residues: CAWSDTGRTAGYTF. CDR3 in DNA: TGTGCCTGGAGTGACACAGGACGGACGGCGGGCTACACCTTC.

V gene TRBV29-1 combines with J gene TRBJ2-7; 11 bases are shared with TRBD2. The CDR3 contains 15 residues. V trimming: 6 bases; J trimming: 1 base; junction bases outside the gene matches: 8. Germline CDR1 and CDR2: SQVTM and ANQGSEA. CDR3 in DNA: TGCAGCGTAGAACCCCTAGCGGGAGGTTCCTACGAGCAGTACTTC. This gives the protein CSVEPLAGGSYEQYF.

The chain is built from TRBV29-1 and TRBJ1-2, with D perhaps TRBD1 (6 bases). V lost 5 bases, J lost 0 bases, and 16 bases lay in between. The CDR3 totals 15 residues. CDR1 and CDR2 (germline): SQVTM, ANQGSEA. CDR3 residues: CSVPALQGTNYGYTF. CDR3 sequence (DNA): TGCAGCGTTCCTGCGCTACAGGGCACTAACTATGGCTACACCTTC.

The chain recombines TRBV27 with TRBJ2-7; 12 bases line up with TRBD2. CDR3 size: 14 residues. Germline-derived CDR1 and CDR2 are MNHEY and SMNVEV (reference sequence). Trimming removed 5 bases from V and 2 bases from J; junction bases left unmatched: 1. The CDR3, as DNA: TGTGCCAGCAGTCGACTAGCGGGGGCCTACGAGCAGTACTTC. It codes for CASSRLAGAYEQYF.

The V gene is TRBV4-1, the J gene TRBJ2-1; perhaps TRBD1 as D (5 bases). The CDR3 runs to 13 residues. V lost 4 bases to trimming and J lost 5 bases, with 9 bases between them. Germline V CDR1 and CDR2: MGHRA, YSYEKL. The CDR3 here is CASSLNRNNEQFF. DNA of the CDR3: TGCGCCAGCAGCCTCAACAGGAACAATGAGCAGTTCTTC.

The J gene is TRBJ1-2, the V gene TRBV30; the match to TRBD1 covers 10 bases. V trimming: 1 base; J trimming: 7 bases; junction bases outside the gene matches: 9. There are 15 residues in the CDR3. Per germline, CDR1 GTSNPN and CDR2 SVGIG (reference sequence). This chain's CDR3 is CAWSAGQGRVRGYTF. CDR3 bases: TGTGCCTGGAGTGCGGGACAGGGGAGGGTTCGTGGCTACACCTTC.

The chain joins TRBV30 to TRBJ1-4; the match to TRBD1 covers 7 bases. J gave up 8 bases and V 2 bases, and 8 bases lay outside the gene matches. The CDR3 loop spans 14 amino acids. Germline V gene sequence: CDR1 GTSNPN, CDR2 SVGIG (reference sequence). This CDR3 is CAWSRQGQVEKLFF. The DNA of the CDR3 is TGTGCCTGGAGTCGACAGGGTCAGGTGGAAAAACTGTTTTTT.

The chain has TRBV7-9 and TRBJ1-2; no reliable D call. Trimming took off 0 bases at V and 6 bases at J, with 11 bases between the two ends. This CDR3 contains 14 residues. CDR1 is SEHNR, CDR2 FQNEAQ, per germline (reference sequence). The CDR3: CASSLAWERNGYTF. CDR3 nucleotide sequence: TGTGCCAGCAGCTTAGCATGGGAGCGTAATGGCTACACCTTC.

The rearrangement uses TRBV14 and TRBJ2-7; 9 nucleotides align to TRBD2. The CDR3 sequence is 15 residues long. V was pared by 3 bases and J by 2 bases, with 5 bases of the junction left unmatched. The germline CDR1 and CDR2 sequences are SGHDN and FVKESK. Written as DNA, the CDR3 is TGTGCCAGCAGCCATCCGGCGGGGGGGACCTACGAGCAGTACTTC. Amino acids: CASSHPAGGTYEQYF.

The genes are TRBV19 and TRBJ1-2; a possible D gene is TRBD1 (6 bases). CDR3 length equals 14 residues. Trimming removed 1 base at V and 4 bases at J, with 10 bases between. The germline V gene encodes CDR1 LNHDA and CDR2 SQIVND (reference sequence). Here the CDR3 reads CASSIGRDTYGYTF. The CDR3 DNA is TGTGCCAGTAGTATAGGCAGGGACACCTATGGCTACACCTTC. Filled out from reference TRBV19 and TRBJ1-2, the complete variable domain reads DGGITQSPKYLFRKEGQNVTLSCEQNLNHDAMYWYRQDPGQGLRLIYYSQIVNDFQKGDIAEGYSVSREKKESFPLTVTSAQKNPTAFYLCASSIGRDTYGYTFGSGTRLTVV.

The chain combines TRBV15 with TRBJ1-4; 7 nucleotides agree with TRBD1. The CDR3 runs 15 residues. CDR1 LNHNV and CDR2 YYDKDF come from the germline V gene (reference sequence). J was trimmed by 5 bases and V by 5 bases; bases with no gene match: 8. The CDR3 loop is CATSPQTGRNEKLFF. The DNA of the CDR3 is TGTGCCACCAGCCCCCAGACAGGGAGGAATGAAAAACTGTTTTTT.

The chain uses TRBV29-1 and TRBJ2-5, with 8 bases fitting TRBD2. The CDR3 covers 14 residues. Germline V gives CDR1 SQVTM, CDR2 ANQGSEA. CDR3 in amino acids: CGVLGGRGGETQYF. DNA of the CDR3: TGCGGGGTCCTCGGAGGACGGGGGGGGGAGACCCAGTACTTC.

The chain combines TRBV5-1 with TRBJ1-1, with D unclear. V was clipped by 4 bases and J by 4 bases, with 11 bases between them. The length of the CDR3 is 13 residues. Germline CDR1 and CDR2: SGHRS and YFSETQ. The CDR3 loop reads CASSPRTSTEAFF. For the CDR3, the DNA is TGCGCCAGCAGCCCACGAACGAGCACTGAAGCTTTCTTT.

This clone is deemed medium-sized (0.01 to 0.1%) by its frequency. This chain joins TRBV4-2 and TRBJ1-4; the D gene is possibly TRBD1 (5 bases). Between the trimmed V and J ends, which lost 0 bases and 1 base, there was a span of 6 bases. Germline V gene sequence: CDR1 LGHNA, CDR2 YNFKEQ. This CDR3 comprises 15 residues. As DNA, the CDR3 is TGTGCCAGCAGCCAAGAGGGGGGAACTAATGAAAAACTGTTTTTT. Translated: CASSQEGGTNEKLFF.